These 26 T cell receptor beta chains share one sample of origin, sequenced in a study of beta chain features in type 1 diabetes. General observations from the study: Patients with Type 1 diabetes showed moderately but significantly shorter TCRB CDR3s in all four CD4+ subsets.

Their antigens remain unidentified. Sequenced material consisted of expressed TCRB transcripts (all of the isolated RNA was reverse transcribed). The assay was immunoSEQ multiplex PCR, and TCRdb's table has in-frame clones only and misses some. The sample has some 290,000 clones; 14% are singletons. The sequenced material came from naive CD4+ T cells from blood. Source of these receptors: a man aged 25-45 years with type 1 diabetes.

The chain combines TRBV7-2 with TRBJ2-5, with 8 bases lining up with TRBD2. V trimming: 5 bases; J trimming: 1 base; junction bases outside the gene matches: 6. CDR1 is SGHTA and CDR2 is FQGNSA in the germline V gene. The CDR3 extends over 15 amino acids. The CDR3 DNA follows: TGTGCCAGCAGCCGAATAGCGGGATTCCAAGAGACCCAGTACTTC. Translation gives CASSRIAGFQETQYF.

This clone has just a few counts. V gene TRBV7-9 combines with J gene TRBJ2-2; possible D gene TRBD1, 5 bases. V was cut by 11 bases and J by 1 base, with 11 bases left in between. Germline V CDR1 and CDR2: SEHNR, FQNEAQ (reference sequence). The length of the CDR3 is 13 residues. Here the CDR3 reads CARSGQNTGELFF. The CDR3 DNA reads TGTGCCCGCTCAGGACAGAACACCGGGGAGCTGTTTTTT.

This chain joins TRBV6-6 and TRBJ2-5, with TRBD1 identical over 10 bases. V lost 3 bases and J lost 3; bases outside the gene matches: 7. This CDR3 region has 16 residues. CDR1 is MNHNY and CDR2 is SVGAGI in the germline V gene (reference sequence). CDR3 loop: CASSYPTGTGEETQYF. For the CDR3, the DNA is TGTGCCAGCAGTTATCCTACCGGGACAGGGGAAGAGACCCAGTACTTC.

This chain joins TRBV7-2 and TRBJ2-3, with 7 bases aligning to TRBD2. Germline V gene lookup returns CDR1 SGHTA and CDR2 FQGNSA. Trimming cost V 4 bases and J 2 bases; bases outside gene matches: 3. CDR3 length: 14 residues. Here the CDR3 DNA reads TGTGCCAGCAGCTCGAGCGGGGTCACAGATACGCAGTATTTT. Translating it yields CASSSSGVTDTQYF.

This clone was found a few times. The chain has TRBV30 and TRBJ2-4, with 8 bases lining up with TRBD1. Trimming took 7 bases from V and 0 from J; bases not matched to a gene: 5. This CDR3 has 14 residues. The germline gives CDR1 GTSNPN, CDR2 SVGIG (reference sequence). The CDR3 nucleotides are TGTGCCTCCGGAGGACAGGGAGCCAAAAACATTCAGTACTTC. Its translation: CASGGQGAKNIQYF.

This clone was detected only a few times. This chain joins TRBV6-5 and TRBJ2-7; D may correspond to TRBD1 or TRBD2 (6 bases each). V lost 10 bases to trimming and J lost 6 bases, with 19 bases between them. Germline loops: CDR1 MNHEY, CDR2 SVGAGI. The CDR3 sequence is 13 residues long. CDR3: CAIRGGTPSEQYF. DNA for the CDR3: TGTGCCATCAGGGGAGGAACTCCCAGCGAGCAGTACTTC.

This chain connects TRBV5-1 to TRBJ1-1; D might be TRBD1 (5 bases). The CDR3 totals 14 residues. The germline gives CDR1 SGHRS, CDR2 YFSETQ. V was trimmed by 4 bases and J by 4 bases, leaving 14 bases between them. The CDR3 loop is CASSGGGIGTEAFF. DNA of the CDR3: TGCGCCAGCAGCGGGGGGGGTATCGGCACTGAAGCTTTCTTT.

The rearrangement joins TRBV9 to TRBJ2-2; TRBD1 might be the D (6 bases). Germline V gene data show CDR1 as SGDLS and CDR2 as YYNGEE. The CDR3 contains 16 residues. Between the trimmed V and J ends, which lost 3 bases and 1 base, there was a span of 13 bases. CDR3 protein: CASSGAMGQNTGELFF. CDR3 nucleotide sequence: TGTGCCAGCAGCGGAGCGATGGGACAGAACACCGGGGAGCTGTTTTTT.

V gene TRBV2 combines with J gene TRBJ1-5, with D possibly matching TRBD1 (6 bases). Trimming removed 4 bases from V and 0 bases from J, with 10 bases in between. The CDR3 spans 15 residues. The V gene's germline CDR1 is SNHLY and CDR2 FYNNEI. This chain's CDR3 is CASSGTGSSNQPQHF. DNA of the CDR3: TGTGCCAGCAGTGGTACAGGGAGTAGCAATCAGCCCCAGCATTTT. The full variable domain, its missing parts supplied by reference TRBV2 and TRBJ1-5, is EPEVTQTPSHQVTQMGQEVILRCVPISNHLYFYWYRQILGQKVEFLVSFYNNEISEKSEIFDDQFSVERPDGSNFTLKIRSTKLEDSAMYFCASSGTGSSNQPQHFGDGTRLSIL.

The V call is TRBV28, the J call TRBJ2-3; D is ambiguous. The germline CDR1 and CDR2 sequences are MDHEN and SYDVKM. There are 12 residues in the CDR3. V was cut by 4 bases and J by 4 bases, with 6 bases left in between. CDR3 residues: CASSSSADTQYF. The DNA for the CDR3 is TGTGCCAGCAGTTCCTCCGCAGATACGCAGTATTTT.

This clone came up a few times. The rearrangement links TRBV30 to TRBJ2-7; 7 bases match TRBD2. CDR1 GTSNPN and CDR2 SVGIG come from the germline V gene (reference sequence). The V segment lost 1 base and the J segment 5 bases; nucleotides outside the gene matches: 2. This CDR3 contains 12 residues. CDR3 region: CAWSGEGNEQYF. The CDR3 coding sequence is TGTGCCTGGAGTGGGGAGGGTAACGAGCAGTACTTC.

The chain recombines TRBV18 with TRBJ1-2, with TRBD1 identical over 7 bases. The CDR3 sequence is 14 residues long. Per germline, CDR1 KGHSH and CDR2 LQKENI. V dropped 5 bases and J dropped 5; count of bases not matched to a gene: 8. The CDR3 loop reads CASSTQETGYGYTF. The CDR3 DNA follows: TGTGCCAGCTCAACCCAGGAGACAGGGTATGGCTACACCTTC.

The rearrangement uses TRBV5-4 and TRBJ2-1; TRBD1 is a possible D gene (6 bases). Germline assignment: CDR1 SGHNT and CDR2 YYREEE (reference sequence). The CDR3 has 14 residues. V shed 4 bases and J shed 6 bases, with 14 bases lying between them. CDR3 protein: CASSLRDTSNEQFF. The CDR3 DNA reads as TGTGCCAGCAGCCTGAGGGACACTTCCAATGAGCAGTTCTTC.

This chain links TRBV19 with TRBJ1-1; TRBD1 is a possible D gene (6 bases). With 6 bases removed from V and 3 bases from J, the gap between germline ends came to 14 bases. The CDR3 runs to 14 residues. Looked up from germline, CDR1 is LNHDA and CDR2 is SQIVND (reference sequence). The CDR3 bases are TGTGCCAGTAGAACACAGGGCCGTGACACTGAAGCTTTCTTT. Protein: CASRTQGRDTEAFF.

The rearrangement links TRBV5-4 to TRBJ2-5; TRBD1 might be the D (6 bases). The CDR3 runs to 15 residues. Germline V gene lookup returns CDR1 SGHNT and CDR2 YYREEE (reference sequence). V lost 0 bases and J 5 bases, leaving 14 bases between the germline ends. The CDR3 here is CASSLAQGARETQYF. CDR3 DNA sequence: TGTGCCAGCAGCTTGGCACAGGGAGCCCGTGAGACCCAGTACTTC. Looking up the rest from reference TRBV5-4 and TRBJ2-5 gives the full variable domain: ETGVTQSPTHLIKTRGQQVTLRCSSQSGHNTVSWYQQALGQGPQFIFQYYREEENGRGNFPPRFSGLQFPNYSSELNVNALELDDSALYLCASSLAQGARETQYFGPGTRLLVL.

This sequence joins TRBV5-4 and TRBJ2-7; weak D call: TRBD1 (6 bases). Per the germline V gene, CDR1 is SGHNT and CDR2 is YYREEE (reference sequence). This CDR3 has 14 amino acids. The V end lost 0 bases, the J end lost 0 bases, and 7 bases lay between the germline ends. The CDR3 loop reads CASSLGGHSYEQYF. The CDR3 DNA follows: TGTGCCAGCAGCTTGGGGGGACACTCCTACGAGCAGTACTTC. The whole variable domain, filled in from reference TRBV5-4 and TRBJ2-7, reads ETGVTQSPTHLIKTRGQQVTLRCSSQSGHNTVSWYQQALGQGPQFIFQYYREEENGRGNFPPRFSGLQFPNYSSELNVNALELDDSALYLCASSLGGHSYEQYFGPGTRLTVT.

The chain employs TRBV13 and TRBJ2-1; 8 bases match TRBD2. This CDR3 is 16 amino acids long. CDR1 and CDR2 from the germline V gene are PRHDT and FYEKMQ (reference sequence). V trimming: 4 bases; J trimming: 1 base; junction bases outside the gene matches: 6. The CDR3 sequence is CASSSAGTSSYNEQFF. The CDR3 DNA reads TGTGCCAGCAGCTCGGCCGGGACTAGTTCCTACAATGAGCAGTTCTTC. The entire variable domain, with the rest obtained from reference TRBV13 and TRBJ2-1, is as follows: AAGVIQSPRHLIKEKRETATLKCYPIPRHDTVYWYQQGPGQDPQFLISFYEKMQSDKGSIPDRFSAQQFSDYHSELNMSSLELGDSALYFCASSSAGTSSYNEQFFGPGTRLTVL.

The V call is TRBV6-5, the J call TRBJ2-1; D perhaps matches TRBD1 (6 bases). Germline lookup yields CDR1 MNHEY and CDR2 SVGAGI. V lost 6 bases, J lost 5 bases, and 11 bases lay in between. There are 13 residues in the CDR3. This chain's CDR3 is CASRADRHNEQFF. The CDR3 nucleotides are TGTGCCAGCAGGGCGGACAGACACAATGAGCAGTTCTTC.

This clone has more than one count but fewer than ten. The genes are TRBV6-6 and TRBJ2-7, with D perhaps matching TRBD2 (5 bases). The CDR3 is 12 amino acids. Germline V CDR1 and CDR2: MNHNY, SVGAGI (reference sequence). The V and J ends lost 2 bases and 6 bases respectively, with 8 bases between them. The CDR3 DNA reads as TGTGCCAGCAGTTACAGGGAGAGCGAGCAGTACTTC. Translating gives CASSYRESEQYF.

V and J are TRBV2 and TRBJ2-5, with D possibly being TRBD2 (5 bases). Trimming left V 7 bases short and J 2 bases short, with 11 bases between. The CDR3 has 13 amino acids. Looked up from germline, CDR1 is SNHLY and CDR2 is FYNNEI. The CDR3: CASTWVAQETQYF. CDR3 nucleotides: TGTGCCAGCACTTGGGTAGCGCAAGAGACCCAGTACTTC.

This clone has a handful of counts. The chain carries TRBV2 and TRBJ1-1; no reliable D call. The CDR3 is 15 residues long. The germline gives CDR1 SNHLY, CDR2 FYNNEI. Trimming left V 7 bases short and J 0 bases short, with 15 bases between. The CDR3 is CASMARRSLNTEAFF. DNA for the CDR3: TGTGCCAGCATGGCCCGGCGGAGCCTGAACACTGAAGCTTTCTTT.

This clone was seen only a few times. The rearrangement links TRBV5-1 to TRBJ2-5; perhaps TRBD2 as D (6 bases). The germline V and J ends were trimmed by 1 base and 5 bases, with 12 bases remaining between them. Germline-derived CDR1 and CDR2 are SGHRS and YFSETQ. The CDR3 consists of 14 residues. The CDR3 nucleotides read TGCGCCAGCAGCTTGTCCGGGACTGGCGAGACCCAGTACTTC. Its translation is CASSLSGTGETQYF.

The chain is built from TRBV28 and TRBJ1-5; D is uncertain. CDR3 size: 15 residues. Trimming stripped 7 bases from V and 3 bases from J, with 16 bases between. Germline V gene data show CDR1 as MDHEN and CDR2 as SYDVKM. CDR3 residues: CASTKAVAVNQPQHF. As DNA, the CDR3 is TGTGCCAGCACCAAGGCGGTGGCAGTCAATCAGCCCCAGCATTTT.

This clone has only a few counts. This chain uses TRBV29-1 with TRBJ2-2, with 9 positions matching TRBD1. Germline assignment: CDR1 SQVTM and CDR2 ANQGSEA. This CDR3 is built from 14 residues. Germline trimming cut 6 bases from V and 4 bases from J; bases unmatched to any gene: 6. DNA of the CDR3: TGCAGCGTCAGAGGACAGGGGTCCACCGGGGAGCTGTTTTTT. Protein product: CSVRGQGSTGELFF.

The sample holds one count of this clone. The V gene is TRBV7-3, the J gene TRBJ2-6; D possibly corresponds to TRBD1 (5 bases). The CDR3 consists of 15 residues. Trimming cost V 4 bases and J 0 bases, with 7 bases left between them. From germline, CDR1 is SGHTA and CDR2 FQGTGA. The DNA of the CDR3 is TGTGCCAGCAGCTCCGACAGCTCTGGGGCCAACGTCCTGACTTTC. Translating it yields CASSSDSSGANVLTF.

This chain links TRBV5-4 with TRBJ2-7, with 11 bases that match TRBD1. Germline V gene lookup returns CDR1 SGHNT and CDR2 YYREEE (reference sequence). V dropped 4 bases and J dropped 1; count of bases not matched to a gene: 7. The CDR3 covers 16 residues. CDR3 sequence (DNA): TGTGCCAGCAGCCCCGGGACAGGGGGGGATTCCTACGAGCAGTACTTC. Residues: CASSPGTGGDSYEQYF.